One sample yielded the 23 T cell receptor beta chains listed below, sequenced in a study of early stage breast cancer tumors (dated by TCRdb to 2017 to 2019). The library was made by the immunoSEQ multiplex PCR assay. As stored in TCRdb, this immuneACCESS dataset retains in-frame rearrangements with V and J assigned. A fraction of the clones does not appear; measured against another copy, unresolved V genes explain less than half of the discrepancy, and the remainder lacks a known reason. In this sample the table shows tens of thousands of clones, 60% to 85% of which occur a single time. Of the sample, about 30% is held by the ten largest clones. Sequences were obtained from blood. The receptors originated from a person in their 60s with breast cancer.

This chain links TRBV27 with TRBJ2-5; tentatively, D is TRBD2 (5 bases). CDR3 length: 14 amino acids. V was shortened by 6 bases and J by 2 bases, with 13 bases between the two germline ends. Germline V gene lookup returns CDR1 MNHEY and CDR2 SMNVEV (reference sequence). The CDR3 region is CASRLGGPQETQYF. CDR3 sequence (DNA): TGTGCCAGCAGACTAGGTGGCCCACAAGAGACCCAGTACTTC.

The V gene is TRBV5-1, the J gene TRBJ2-7; 9 nucleotides align to TRBD1. CDR1 is SGHRS and CDR2 is YFSETQ in the germline V gene. The CDR3 totals 14 residues. V shed 8 bases, J shed 3 bases, and the junction held 9 bases outside the gene matches. CDR3 bases: TGCGCCAGTGGAGATGGGACAGGGATCTACGAGCAGTACTTC. As protein: CASGDGTGIYEQYF.

The chain recombines TRBV30 with TRBJ1-2, with D unclear. Trimming pared 2 bases from V and 4 bases from J, leaving 11 bases between. Germline V gives CDR1 GTSNPN, CDR2 SVGIG (reference sequence). The CDR3 extends over 13 amino acids. The CDR3 coding sequence is TGTGCCTGGAGTCGGGGTTGGGGCTATGGCTACACCTTC. Its protein product is CAWSRGWGYGYTF.

The chain carries TRBV7-9 and TRBJ1-1; 7 bases align to TRBD1. V gave up 5 bases and J gave up 7 bases; unmatched junction bases: 4. This CDR3 spans 12 amino acids. Germline V gives CDR1 SEHNR, CDR2 FQNEAQ (reference sequence). This CDR3 reads CASSLGTVEAFF. Written as DNA, the CDR3 is TGTGCCAGCAGCCTTGGGACAGTTGAAGCTTTCTTT. Drawing the rest from reference TRBV7-9 and TRBJ1-1, the complete variable domain is DTGVSQNPRHKITKRGQNVTFRCDPISEHNRLYWYRQTLGQGPEFLTYFQNEAQLEKSRLLSDRFSAERPKGSFSTLEIQRTEQGDSAMYLCASSLGTVEAFFGQGTRLTVV.

V and J are TRBV6-6 and TRBJ1-4; D may be TRBD1 (6 bases). The germline V and J ends were trimmed by 5 bases and 8 bases, with 15 bases remaining between them. The length of the CDR3 is 14 residues. Germline V gene sequence: CDR1 MNHNY, CDR2 SVGAGI (reference sequence). The CDR3 loop reads CASSQGGGREKLFF. For the CDR3, the DNA is TGTGCCAGCAGTCAAGGGGGGGGCAGGGAAAAACTGTTTTTT.

This clone was found once. J is TRBJ2-2 and V is TRBV6-1; D might be TRBD1 (5 bases). The germline CDR1 and CDR2 sequences are MNHNS and SASEGT. V was trimmed by 2 bases and J by 2 bases, leaving 18 bases between them. The CDR3 extends over 18 amino acids. In DNA form, the CDR3 reads TGTGCCAGCAGTGAATGGACAAATCGGACCGAAAACACCGGGGAGCTGTTTTTT. This gives the protein CASSEWTNRTENTGELFF.

The chain couples TRBV27 to TRBJ2-7, with D perhaps TRBD1 or TRBD2 (5 bases each). Germline values: CDR1 MNHEY, CDR2 SMNVEV (reference sequence). Trimming left V 5 bases short and J 0 bases short, with 17 bases between. The CDR3 extends over 16 amino acids. CDR3 in DNA: TGTGCCAGCAGTAAGAGAGGGGTTCTTCCCTCCTACGAGCAGTACTTC. This translates into CASSKRGVLPSYEQYF.

The rearrangement uses TRBV4-2 and TRBJ1-3, with 9 bases aligning to TRBD1. The junction had 1 base not matched to a gene; V was cut back by 1 base and J by 3 bases. The CDR3 is made up of 15 amino acids. CDR1 is LGHNA, CDR2 YNFKEQ, per germline. This CDR3 reads CASSQADRGGNTIYF. The DNA of the CDR3 is TGTGCCAGCAGCCAAGCGGACAGGGGTGGAAACACCATATATTTT.

This clone was recorded a few times. This chain uses TRBV6-1 with TRBJ1-2, with D unclear. Per germline, CDR1 MNHNS and CDR2 SASEGT. The CDR3 length is 12 residues. V was trimmed by 8 bases and J by 2 bases, leaving 9 bases between them. The CDR3 nucleotides are TGTGCCAGCTCTTGGCAGAACTATGGCTACACCTTC. It codes for CASSWQNYGYTF.

J is TRBJ1-3 and V is TRBV18; D perhaps matches TRBD1 (6 bases). The V end lost 1 base, the J end lost 1 base, and 8 bases lay between the germline ends. This CDR3 is built from 15 residues. CDR1 KGHSH and CDR2 LQKENI come from the germline V gene. CDR3: CASSPRQGSGNTIYF. The CDR3 DNA reads TGTGCCAGCTCACCACGGCAGGGGTCTGGAAACACCATATATTTT.

This chain links TRBV5-1 with TRBJ1-5; TRBD1 might be the D (6 bases). Trimming removed 4 bases from V and 4 bases from J, with 12 bases in between. The CDR3 extends over 14 amino acids. Germline V lookup: CDR1 SGHRS, CDR2 YFSETQ. The CDR3 spells CASSKGGWNQPQHF. CDR3 DNA: TGCGCCAGCAGCAAGGGGGGTTGGAATCAGCCCCAGCATTTT.

This clone has just one count. In DNA, the CDR3 is TGTGCCAGCAGCTACGGCTCAAGACAGGGGGCCAACGAGCAGTACTTC. Amino acid sequence: CASSYGSRQGANEQYF. The genes are TRBV7-9 and TRBJ2-7, with TRBD1 identical over 10 bases. V was pared by 4 bases and J by 5 bases, with 11 bases of the junction left unmatched. The CDR3 is 16 residues long. Germline CDR1 SEHNR, CDR2 FQNEAQ (reference sequence).

The chain recombines TRBV11-3 with TRBJ1-1; D remains unclear. V was shortened by 5 bases and J by 6 bases, with 13 bases between the two germline ends. Germline V gene lookup returns CDR1 SGHNT and CDR2 YENEEA. This CDR3 has 13 amino acids. In nucleotides, the CDR3 is TGTGCCAGCAGCCCGCCTCGTGGCCCTGAAGCTTTCTTT. Its protein product is CASSPPRGPEAFF.

This chain uses TRBV18 with TRBJ2-1; 7 nucleotides align to TRBD2. CDR3 size: 20 residues. V dropped 4 bases and J dropped 2; count of bases not matched to a gene: 20. Germline CDR1 is KGHSH and CDR2 is LQKENI. The CDR3: CASSLSRPAGNTKAYNEQFF. The CDR3 coding sequence is TGTGCCAGCTCACTGTCACGTCCAGCGGGGAACACTAAGGCCTACAATGAGCAGTTCTTC. The complete variable domain, with remaining parts taken from reference TRBV18 and TRBJ2-1, reads NAGVMQNPRHLVRRRGQEARLRCSPMKGHSHVYWYRQLPEEGLKFMVYLQKENIIDESGMPKERFSAEFPKEGPSILRIQQVVRGDSAAYFCASSLSRPAGNTKAYNEQFFGPGTRLTVL.

The CDR3 DNA reads TGTGCCAGCAGCTTAGGGACTCCCGGGGATACGCAGTATTTT. This translates into CASSLGTPGDTQYF. V is TRBV11-3 and J is TRBJ2-3; TRBD2 might be the D (5 bases). This CDR3 comprises 14 residues. Germline lookup yields CDR1 SGHNT and CDR2 YENEEA. Trimming took off 1 base at V and 6 bases at J, with 11 bases between the two ends. The full variable domain, in which reference TRBV11-3 and TRBJ2-3 provide the parts outside the CDR3, is EAGVVQSPRYKIIEKKQPVAFWCNPISGHNTLYWYLQNLGQGPELLIRYENEEAVDDSQLPKDRFSAERLKGVDSTLKIQPAELGDSAVYLCASSLGTPGDTQYFGPGTRLTVL.

The chain has TRBV2 and TRBJ1-2; D remains unclear. This CDR3 comprises 14 residues. Trimming pared 5 bases from V and 10 bases from J, leaving 20 bases between. Germline CDR1 SNHLY, CDR2 FYNNEI. The CDR3 spells CASSWRPSGVAYTF. The CDR3 coding sequence is TGTGCCAGCAGTTGGAGACCGTCTGGCGTAGCCTACACCTTC.

V is TRBV6-5 and J is TRBJ1-5; D is unresolved. The CDR3 consists of 11 residues. V was trimmed by 5 bases and J by 7 bases, leaving 6 bases between them. Per germline, CDR1 MNHEY and CDR2 SVGAGI. This CDR3 reads CASSDLQPQHF. The DNA of the CDR3 is TGTGCCAGCAGTGATCTGCAGCCCCAGCATTTT.

V is TRBV27 and J is TRBJ1-2; possible D gene TRBD1, 5 bases. The CDR3 is 16 residues long. Germline loops: CDR1 MNHEY, CDR2 SMNVEV (reference sequence). The V end was cut by 5 bases, the J end by 2 bases, with 18 bases between. CDR3 protein: CASSPTRGGKNYGYTF. CDR3 coding DNA: TGTGCCAGCAGTCCAACGAGGGGTGGTAAGAACTATGGCTACACCTTC.

Notes on this clone: The sample carries other DNA sequences with the same CDR3. The rearrangement uses TRBV5-1 and TRBJ2-7; TRBD1 agrees at 7 bases. Trimming cost V 4 bases and J 3 bases; bases outside gene matches: 10. Germline CDR1 SGHRS, CDR2 YFSETQ. The CDR3 is made up of 15 amino acids. The DNA of the CDR3 is TGCGCCAGCAGCCTGAGGACAGGCCCCAACTACGAGCAGTACTTC. Amino acid sequence: CASSLRTGPNYEQYF.

CDR3 bases: TGTGCCAGCAGGCCTCTAGCGGGAGGAATCGGGGAGCTGTTTTTT. It codes for CASRPLAGGIGELFF. The chain uses TRBV27 and TRBJ2-2; 11 bases agree with TRBD2. CDR1 MNHEY and CDR2 SMNVEV come from the germline V gene (reference sequence). The CDR3 has 15 residues. V lost 6 bases, J lost 7 bases, and 7 bases stayed unmatched.

V usage is TRBV29-1 and J usage is TRBJ2-1; TRBD2 matches at 8 bases. The germline CDR1 and CDR2 sequences are SQVTM and ANQGSEA. The ends lost 3 bases at V and 0 bases at J; junction bases unmatched: 16. CDR3 length: 19 amino acids. Written as DNA, the CDR3 is TGCAGCGTTGATCCCCCGGATAGCGGGACCCCCGGCTCCTACAATGAGCAGTTCTTC. This codes for CSVDPPDSGTPGSYNEQFF.

The CDR3 sequence: CASSSAYEQYF. CDR3 in DNA: TGCGCCAGCAGCTCCGCCTACGAGCAGTACTTC. The chain couples TRBV5-1 to TRBJ2-7; D uncertain. Trimming left V 3 bases short and J 2 bases short, with 3 bases between. CDR1 is SGHRS, CDR2 YFSETQ, per germline. The CDR3 runs 11 residues.

This CDR3 is CASRGQNYGYTF. The CDR3 DNA is TGTGCCAGCCGGGGACAGAACTATGGCTACACCTTC. The rearrangement joins TRBV6-6 to TRBJ1-2; TRBD1 aligns across 7 bases. This CDR3 region has 12 residues. J was trimmed by 2 bases and V by 8 bases; bases with no gene match: 2. Germline V lookup: CDR1 MNHNY, CDR2 SVGAGI (reference sequence).